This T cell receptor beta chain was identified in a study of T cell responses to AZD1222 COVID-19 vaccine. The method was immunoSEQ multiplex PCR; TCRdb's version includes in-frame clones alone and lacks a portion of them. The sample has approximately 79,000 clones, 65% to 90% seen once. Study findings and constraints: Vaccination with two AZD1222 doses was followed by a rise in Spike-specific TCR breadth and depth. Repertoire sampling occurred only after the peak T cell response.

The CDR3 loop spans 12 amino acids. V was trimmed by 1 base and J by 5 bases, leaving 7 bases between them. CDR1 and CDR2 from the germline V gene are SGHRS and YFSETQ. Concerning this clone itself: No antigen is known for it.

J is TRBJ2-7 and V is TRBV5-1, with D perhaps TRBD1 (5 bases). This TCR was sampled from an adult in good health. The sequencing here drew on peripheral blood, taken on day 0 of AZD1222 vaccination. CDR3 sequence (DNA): TGCGCCAGCAGCTTGTCAGGGAACGAGCAGTACTTC. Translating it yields CASSLSGNEQYF.